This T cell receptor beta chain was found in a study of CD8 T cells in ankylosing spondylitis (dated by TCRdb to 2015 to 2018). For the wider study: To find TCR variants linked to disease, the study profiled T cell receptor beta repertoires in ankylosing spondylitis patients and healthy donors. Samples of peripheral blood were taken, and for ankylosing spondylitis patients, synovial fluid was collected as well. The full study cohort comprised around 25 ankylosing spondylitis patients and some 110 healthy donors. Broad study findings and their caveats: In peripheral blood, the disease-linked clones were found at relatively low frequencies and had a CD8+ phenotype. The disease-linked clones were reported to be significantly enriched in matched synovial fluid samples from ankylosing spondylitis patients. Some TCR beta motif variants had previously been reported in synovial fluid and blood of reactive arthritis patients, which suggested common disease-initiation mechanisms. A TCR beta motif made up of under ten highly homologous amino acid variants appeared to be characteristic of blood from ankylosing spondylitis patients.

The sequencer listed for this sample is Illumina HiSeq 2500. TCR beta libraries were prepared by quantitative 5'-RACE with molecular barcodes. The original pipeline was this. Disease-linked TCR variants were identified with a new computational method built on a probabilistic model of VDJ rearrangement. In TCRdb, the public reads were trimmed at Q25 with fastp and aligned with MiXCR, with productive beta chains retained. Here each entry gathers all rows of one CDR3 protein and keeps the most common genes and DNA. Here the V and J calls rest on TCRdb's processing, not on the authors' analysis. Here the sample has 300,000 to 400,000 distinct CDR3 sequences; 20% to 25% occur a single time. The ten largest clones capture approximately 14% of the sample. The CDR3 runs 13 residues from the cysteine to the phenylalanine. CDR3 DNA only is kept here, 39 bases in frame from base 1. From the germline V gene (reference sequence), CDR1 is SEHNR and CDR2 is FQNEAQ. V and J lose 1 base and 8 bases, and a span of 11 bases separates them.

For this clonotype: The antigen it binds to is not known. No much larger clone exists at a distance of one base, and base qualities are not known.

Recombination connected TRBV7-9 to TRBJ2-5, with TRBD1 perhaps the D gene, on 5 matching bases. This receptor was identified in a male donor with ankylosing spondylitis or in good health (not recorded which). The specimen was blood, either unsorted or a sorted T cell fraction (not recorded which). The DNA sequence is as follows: TGTGCCAGCAGCTTAGGCCAGGGAATCACCCAGTACTTC. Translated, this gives CASSLGQGITQYF.